The entry that follows covers one T cell receptor beta chain sequence. Its antigen is as yet unknown. V gave up 4 bases and J gave up 3 bases; unmatched junction bases: 8. The CDR3 covers 16 residues. Germline V lookup: CDR1 MGHDK, CDR2 SYGVNS. The sample is drawn from a study of lymphopenia after photon versus proton radiotherapy. Study-level findings and limits: Oligoclonal CD8+ Temra expansion after nadir drove photon patients' diversity drop. Proton therapy kept repertoires fairly stable, unlike photons, which gained effector/memory cells.

Profiled with immunoSEQ multiplex PCR; TCRdb holds only in-frame clones, not every one. Of roughly 41,000 clones listed, under 90% were seen once; the top ten hold approximately 2.9%. The receptor's source is a man aged 45-60 years with gastric cancer. This chain joins TRBV25-1 and TRBJ2-1; TRBD1 matches 8 bases. Sequenced material: peripheral blood, taken from a patient treated with photon-based radiotherapy. CDR3 coding DNA: TGTGCCAGCAGTGCTACCGGGACAGGTGACTACAATGAGCAGTTCTTC. It codes for CASSATGTGDYNEQFF. The entire variable domain, with the rest obtained from reference TRBV25-1 and TRBJ2-1, is as follows: EADIYQTPRYLVIGTGKKITLECSQTMGHDKMYWYQQDPGMELHLIHYSYGVNSTEKGDLSSESTVSRIRTEHFPLTLESARPSHTSQYLCASSATGTGDYNEQFFGPGTRLTVL.